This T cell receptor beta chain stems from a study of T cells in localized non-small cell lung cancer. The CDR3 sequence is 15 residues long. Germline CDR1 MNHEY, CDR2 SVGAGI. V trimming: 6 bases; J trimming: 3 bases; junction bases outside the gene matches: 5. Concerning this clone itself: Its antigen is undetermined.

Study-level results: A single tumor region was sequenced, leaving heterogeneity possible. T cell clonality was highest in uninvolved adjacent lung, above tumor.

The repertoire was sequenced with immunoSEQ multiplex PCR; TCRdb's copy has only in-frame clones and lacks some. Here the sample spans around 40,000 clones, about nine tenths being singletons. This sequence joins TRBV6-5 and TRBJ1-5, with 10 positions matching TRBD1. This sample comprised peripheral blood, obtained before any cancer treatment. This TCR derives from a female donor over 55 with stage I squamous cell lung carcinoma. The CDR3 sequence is CASSKDRGNNQPQHF. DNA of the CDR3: TGTGCCAGCAGCAAGGACAGGGGGAACAATCAGCCCCAGCATTTT.